Shown below are 32 T cell receptor beta chains from a single sample sequenced in a study of CD8+CD57+ T cells in acquired aplastic anemia. The study profiled TCR beta VDJ and CDR3 using genomic DNA as template. TCRdb redid the calling of the reads with MiXCR, one entry per CDR3 protein. The repertoire consists of hundreds of thousands of distinct CDR3 sequences, with roughly 68% occurring once and the leading ten covering 3.5% to 4.5%. The material sequenced was sorted CD4+, CD8+, or CD8+CD57+ T cells (not recorded which) from PBMCs. The receptor set was obtained from a human donor in good health, serving as a control.

Details on this clonotype: One junction end does not reproduce the germline sequence, and a read error may be involved. The chain is built from TRBV19 and TRBJ2-1; D not certain. The length of the CDR3 is 16 residues. The V gene's germline CDR1 is LNHDA and CDR2 SQIVND (reference sequence). DNA for the CDR3: TGTGCCAGTAGCCTATTTGCGCGGAGTTTGAACAATGAGCATTTCTTC. As protein: CASSLFARSLNNEHFF.

This chain links TRBV19 with TRBJ1-5; D remains unclear. Germline CDR1 is LNHDA and CDR2 is SQIVND (reference sequence). Between the trimmed V and J ends, which lost 4 bases and 7 bases, there was a span of 11 bases. CDR3 length equals 13 residues. CDR3 sequence reads: CASSNFFSQPQHF. The CDR3 DNA reads TGTGCCAGTAGTAATTTTTTTAGCCAGCCCCAGCATTTT.

This clonotype showed up just once. The chain recombines TRBV10-3 with TRBJ1-5; D unclear. V shed 0 bases and J shed 0 bases, with 9 bases lying between them. The CDR3 totals 16 residues. Germline CDR1 and CDR2: ENHRY and SYGVKD. The CDR3 spells CAISESLVISNQPQHF. In DNA form, the CDR3 reads TGTGCCATCAGTGAGTCGCTGGTCATTAGCAATCAGCCCCAGCATTTT.

The rearrangement uses TRBV5-6 and TRBJ1-1; D uncertain. The CDR3 runs to 16 residues. The V gene's germline CDR1 is SGHDT and CDR2 YYEEEE. The germline V and J ends were trimmed by 4 bases and 5 bases, with 21 bases remaining between them. The CDR3 nucleotides are TGTGCCAGCAGCCAAGATGGTCTAAGGGTAGGGACTGAAGCTTTCTTT. This sequence encodes CASSQDGLRVGTEAFF.

This rearrangement joins TRBV11-3 to TRBJ1-1; no clear D gene. Germline CDR1 reads SGHNT; CDR2 reads YENEEA. There are 15 residues in the CDR3. V gave up 5 bases and J gave up 3 bases, with 16 bases separating them. As DNA, the CDR3 is TGTGCCAGCAGCACGGCGATGGGGATGGACACTGAAGCTTTCTTT. Protein product: CASSTAMGMDTEAFF.

V gene TRBV10-3 combines with J gene TRBJ2-7; 8 bases line up with TRBD2. The CDR3 is 14 amino acids. From germline, CDR1 is ENHRY and CDR2 SYGVKD. The DNA for the CDR3 is TGTGTCCTAAGGGACGGGGGGGCTCAGCGAGAGCAGTACTTC. Translation gives CVLRDGGAQREQYF.

This rearrangement joins TRBV29-1 to TRBJ2-1; possible D gene TRBD1, 6 bases. CDR1 is SQVTM and CDR2 is ANQGSEA in the germline V gene. V lost 8 bases and J 3 bases, leaving 14 bases between the germline ends. The length of the CDR3 is 13 residues. The DNA of the CDR3 is TGCAGCAGGGTTGGGGGCAGCTACAATGAGCAGTTCTTC. Translation gives CSRVGGSYNEQFF.

As concerns this clonotype: The junction shows a germline mismatch at one end, possibly a read error. The chain links TRBV7-2 to TRBJ1-5, with 7 bases aligning to TRBD1. CDR3 length: 16 amino acids. The germline CDR1 and CDR2 sequences are SGHTA and FQGNSA. This CDR3 reads CASSVAGGAPLQPQHF. CDR3 bases: TGTGCCAGCAGCGTAGCAGGGGGAGCGCCCCTCCAGCCCCAGCATTTT.

Comment on this clonotype: The junction and the germline gene differ at one end; a read error may be behind it. The chain recombines TRBV7-2 with TRBJ2-3; D uncertain. From germline, CDR1 is SGHTA and CDR2 FQGNSA. The CDR3 loop spans 14 amino acids. The CDR3 coding sequence is TGTGCCAGCAGCTTAGCGGTAAGGCTAACCGGTACGAGCTTT. Protein sequence: CASSLAVRLTGTSF.

The table lists this clonotype with many counts. The chain uses TRBV3-2 and TRBJ1-2; the table assigns TRBD1, which was not confirmed against the DNA. TRBV3-2 is an annotated pseudogene. This CDR3 has 16 amino acids. The chain's CDR3 is CASSQDIRGGIHGYTF. In DNA form, the CDR3 reads TGTGCCAGCAGCCAAGATATCCGTGGGGGTATTCATGGCTACACCTTC.

The chain employs TRBV4-3 and TRBJ1-6, with D perhaps TRBD1 (5 bases). With 5 bases removed from V and 9 bases from J, the gap between germline ends came to 11 bases. The germline CDR1 and CDR2 sequences are LGHNA and YSLEER. The CDR3 contains 13 residues. As DNA, the CDR3 is TGCGCCAGCAGCGACAGTTTGGTTTCACCCCTCCACTTT. Translated, it gives CASSDSLVSPLHF.

This chain joins TRBV20-1 and TRBJ1-3, with a weak D call TRBD1 (5 bases). The CDR3 is 14 amino acids. Germline V gene sequence: CDR1 DFQATT, CDR2 SNEGSKA (reference sequence). V was trimmed by 5 bases and J by 8 bases, leaving 19 bases between them. The CDR3 reads CSALRGRDEDTIYF. CDR3 sequence (DNA): TGCAGTGCTTTGAGGGGCAGGGATGAGGACACCATATATTTT.

The chain uses TRBV12-3 or TRBV12-4 and TRBJ2-2; D not certain. Deletions cut 5 bases from V and 0 bases from J, with 7 bases between. The CDR3 has 14 residues. The CDR3 region is CASSPQPNTGELFF. CDR3 coding DNA: TGTGCCAGCAGTCCACAGCCGAACACCGGGGAGCTGTTTTTT.

The sample holds one count of this clonotype. The rearrangement uses TRBV20-1 and TRBJ1-3; D call uncertain. Germline V gene lookup returns CDR1 DFQATT and CDR2 SNEGSKA (reference sequence). The CDR3 spans 14 residues. The CDR3 nucleotides are TGCAGCGCACTAACGGATGGCAGCACAGACACCATATATTTT. This codes for CSALTDGSTDTIYF.

In the case of this clonotype: The junction does not match germline at one end; this may be a read error. V usage is TRBV6-5 and J usage is TRBJ1-1, with 8 bases matching TRBD1. Germline CDR1 reads MNHEY; CDR2 reads SVGAGI. The length of the CDR3 is 16 residues. CDR3 bases: TGTGCCAGCAGCCCTTCGACAGGGGCCCCGAACACTGGAGCTTTCTTT. This encodes CASSPSTGAPNTGAFF.

The chain joins TRBV6-6 to TRBJ1-6; tentatively, D is TRBD1 (5 bases). From germline, CDR1 is MNHNY and CDR2 SVGAGI (reference sequence). The CDR3 length is 12 residues. V lost 6 bases and J lost 10, with 10 bases in between. In nucleotides, the CDR3 is TGTGCCAGCAGCGACAGTCGATCACCCCTCCACTTT. It encodes CASSDSRSPLHF.

Remarks on this clonotype: A junction end diverges from the germline sequence, so it may reflect a read error. The CDR3 reads CATSRSDTEGAQYF. CDR3 coding DNA: TGTGCCACCAGTAGGTCAGACACGGAAGGGGCCCAGTACTTC. J is TRBJ2-7 and V is TRBV10-3; D may be TRBD1 (5 bases). The CDR3 loop spans 14 amino acids. Germline lookup yields CDR1 ENHRY and CDR2 SYGVKD.

The chain joins TRBV7-2 to TRBJ2-7; weak D call: TRBD1 (6 bases). This CDR3 region has 13 residues. V gave up 5 bases and J gave up 6 bases, with 14 bases separating them. CDR1 and CDR2 (germline): SGHTA, FQGNSA. CDR3 nucleotide sequence: TGTGCCAGCAGCCCCCCACAGGGTTGCGAGCAGTACTTC. Its protein is CASSPPQGCEQYF.

This clonotype has at least ten counts. The gene calls are TRBV5-8 and TRBJ1-1; D is uncertain. The germline V gene has CDR1 SGHTS and CDR2 YDEGEE. This CDR3 region has 14 residues. Between the trimmed V and J ends, which lost 0 bases and 2 bases, there was a span of 8 bases. The CDR3 DNA reads TGTGCCAGCAGCTTGGCAATCCAAAACACTGAAGCTTTCTTT. This translates into CASSLAIQNTEAFF. Supplemented by reference TRBV5-8 and TRBJ1-1, the full variable domain reads EAGVTQSPTHLIKTRGQQATLRCSPISGHTSVYWYQQALGLGLQFLLWYDEGEERNRGNFPPRFSGRQFPNYSSELNVNALELEDSALYLCASSLAIQNTEAFFGQGTRLTVV.

This clonotype was counted only a few times. CDR3 residues: CASSGGQGSYEQYF. The CDR3 DNA reads TGTGCCAGCAGCGGTGGACAGGGATCCTACGAGCAGTACTTC. The chain carries TRBV9 and TRBJ2-7, with 8 bases fitting TRBD1. V trimming: 3 bases; J trimming: 1 base; junction bases outside the gene matches: 3. The CDR3 spans 14 residues. Looked up from germline, CDR1 is SGDLS and CDR2 is YYNGEE.

This clonotype was observed a handful of times. This chain uses TRBV4-1 with TRBJ1-3; possible D gene TRBD1, 5 bases. The CDR3 length is 20 residues. Trimming left V 0 bases short and J 1 base short, with 22 bases between. Germline CDR1 is MGHRA and CDR2 is YSYEKL. The CDR3 coding sequence is TGCGCCAGCAGCCAAGAGGGTTCGGGGGGAAGAACTGGGTCTGGAAACACCATATATTTT. It encodes CASSQEGSGGRTGSGNTIYF.

The chain links TRBV12-3 or TRBV12-4 to TRBJ1-5, with 10 bases lining up with TRBD1. The CDR3 spans 15 residues. The trim removed 7 bases at V and 6 bases at J, leaving 9 bases unmatched. This chain's CDR3 is CASNPGTGDPQPQHF. The DNA of the CDR3 is TGTGCCAGCAACCCCGGGACAGGGGATCCTCAGCCCCAGCATTTT.

The CDR3 here is CASSDLCFGQETQYF. The DNA for the CDR3 is TGTGCCAGCAGTGACTTATGTTTTGGGCAAGAGACCCAGTACTTC. The chain recombines TRBV6-4 with TRBJ2-5; D not resolved. Germline loops: CDR1 MRHNA, CDR2 SNTAGT. The V end was cut by 1 base, the J end by 2 bases, with 11 bases between. The CDR3 runs to 15 residues.

The chain recombines TRBV9 with TRBJ1-5; D is unresolved. Germline V gene data show CDR1 as SGDLS and CDR2 as YYNGEE. V was clipped by 3 bases and J by 16 bases, with 23 bases between them. The length of the CDR3 is 14 residues. Here the CDR3 DNA reads TGTGCCAGCAGCGCCCAAGGACGAGCGGGAGAGACCCATTTT. Protein product: CASSAQGRAGETHF.

This clonotype was observed many times. The chain is built from TRBV3-1 and TRBJ1-3; D is uncertain. CDR3 length: 13 amino acids. Germline lookup yields CDR1 LGHDT and CDR2 YNNKEL (reference sequence). Trimming took off 3 bases at V and 4 bases at J, with 7 bases between the two ends. CDR3 DNA sequence: TGTGCCAGCAGCCAGACCAGCGGAAACACCATATATTTT. Translating gives CASSQTSGNTIYF.

A word on this clonotype: Germline and junction disagree at one end, which may indicate a read error. The gene calls are TRBV20-1 and TRBJ2-7; D call uncertain. CDR1 and CDR2 from the germline V gene are DFQATT and SNEGSKA (reference sequence). The CDR3 loop spans 11 amino acids. The CDR3 bases are TGCAGTGCTAGAAAACTCTGCGAGCAGGACTTC. Translation gives CSARKLCEQDF.

The chain carries TRBV27 and TRBJ2-3, with a tentative D call TRBD2 (6 bases). This CDR3 is built from 14 residues. Per germline, CDR1 MNHEY and CDR2 SMNVEV (reference sequence). Trimming took 1 base from V and 4 from J, leaving 9 bases between them. The CDR3 reads CASSLFRDSDTQYF. CDR3 nucleotide sequence: TGTGCCAGCAGTTTATTCCGGGACTCAGATACGCAGTATTTT.

This chain uses TRBV20-1 with TRBJ1-1, with unresolved D. V was pared by 6 bases and J by 6 bases, with 17 bases between. Per germline, CDR1 DFQATT and CDR2 SNEGSKA (reference sequence). CDR3 length: 13 residues. The chain's CDR3 is CSARPPALAEAFF. The CDR3, as DNA: TGCAGTGCAAGGCCCCCTGCCCTCGCTGAAGCTTTCTTT.

V gene TRBV7-9 combines with J gene TRBJ1-2; D is unclear. Germline CDR1 reads SEHNR; CDR2 reads FQNEAQ (reference sequence). V was cut by 7 bases and J by 8 bases, with 14 bases left in between. The CDR3 consists of 12 residues. The CDR3 DNA sequence: TGTGCCAGCAACAGCCCAGGAGGAGGCTACACCTTC. It encodes CASNSPGGGYTF.

This clonotype appeared a few times. The chain is built from TRBV7-9 and TRBJ2-2, with a tentative D call TRBD1 (5 bases). V dropped 7 bases and J dropped 4 bases, with 10 bases sitting between them. Germline-derived CDR1 and CDR2 are SEHNR and FQNEAQ (reference sequence). The length of the CDR3 is 13 residues. CDR3 region: CASTKQVTGELFF. In DNA form, the CDR3 reads TGTGCCAGCACCAAACAGGTCACCGGGGAGCTGTTTTTT.

In the case of this clonotype: The missing conserved phenylalanine or tryptophan at the end of this CDR3 makes a read error likely. The DNA is omitted, as the CDR3 cannot be located on it reliably, and the CDR3 follows TCRdb's listing. The chain employs TRBV7-3 and TRBJ1-6; the table calls TRBD1, which could not be checked here. The CDR3 comprises 13 residues, both ends counted. Germline loops: CDR1 SGHTA, CDR2 FQGTGA. This CDR3 reads CASSQQGHSNVKL.

There are many counts of this clonotype. V gene TRBV20-1 combines with J gene TRBJ2-2; D may correspond to TRBD1 or TRBD2 (6 bases each). The V and J ends lost 6 bases and 1 base respectively, with 21 bases between them. CDR3 length: 17 residues. The germline gives CDR1 DFQATT, CDR2 SNEGSKA (reference sequence). The CDR3 spells CSARIPSGALNTGELFF. DNA for the CDR3: TGCAGTGCCCGCATTCCTTCGGGGGCCTTGAACACCGGGGAGCTGTTTTTT.